The 22 T cell receptor beta chains in this list originate from one sample, sequenced in a study of T cells after yellow fever vaccination. MiXCR, applied by TCRdb to the 5' RACE reads, yields one record per CDR3 protein. The top ten hold 15% to 20% of the sample, which has approximately 300,000 distinct CDR3 sequences, around 7% seen once. The sample was PBMCs, taken roughly 46 days after the first yellow fever vaccination. These TCRs come from a man younger than 30 who received the YFV17D yellow fever vaccine.

This clonotype appeared many times. This chain uses TRBV7-9 with TRBJ2-1; possible D gene TRBD2, 5 bases. The CDR3 spans 12 residues. CDR1 and CDR2 from the germline V gene are SEHNR and FQNEAQ (reference sequence). The ends were cut back, 6 bases at V and 7 bases at J, with 10 bases in the middle. In DNA form, the CDR3 reads TGTGCCAGCAGTCTAGCCAGGAATGAGCAGTTCTTC. Translated, it gives CASSLARNEQFF.

This clonotype was recorded a few times. The chain joins TRBV30 to TRBJ1-1; D call uncertain. Germline V gene lookup returns CDR1 GTSNPN and CDR2 SVGIG (reference sequence). The CDR3 consists of 10 residues. Trimming cost V 3 bases and J 3 bases, with 2 bases left between them. CDR3 loop: CAWSYTEAFF. Written as DNA, the CDR3 is TGTGCCTGGAGCTACACTGAAGCTTTCTTT.

CDR3 region: CASSLTFYEQYF. The CDR3 region has the DNA TGTGCCAGCAGTTTAACTTTCTACGAGCAGTACTTC. The rearrangement joins TRBV12-3 or TRBV12-4 to TRBJ2-7, with D unclear. The V end lost 2 bases, the J end lost 3 bases, and 5 bases lay between the germline ends. The CDR3 is made up of 12 amino acids.

This clonotype was seen a handful of times. V gene TRBV6-5 combines with J gene TRBJ1-6; D is uncertain. Germline V gene data show CDR1 as MNHEY and CDR2 as SVGAGI. V lost 4 bases to trimming and J lost 6 bases, with 10 bases between them. The CDR3 extends over 14 amino acids. CDR3 in DNA: TGTGCCAGCAGTTGGGGAAGGGCTAATTCACCCCTCCACTTT. Translation: CASSWGRANSPLHF.

This chain links TRBV11-2 with TRBJ2-5; D call uncertain. The CDR3 spans 14 residues. Germline V gives CDR1 SGHAT, CDR2 FQNNGV. Trimming took off 5 bases at V and 5 bases at J, with 15 bases between the two ends. The CDR3: CASSVPSVRETQYF. The DNA of the CDR3 is TGTGCCAGCAGCGTCCCGAGCGTACGGGAGACCCAGTACTTC. The full variable domain, its missing parts supplied by reference TRBV11-2 and TRBJ2-5, is EAGVAQSPRYKIIEKRQSVAFWCNPISGHATLYWYQQILGQGPKLLIQFQNNGVVDDSQLPKDRFSAERLKGVDSTLKIQPAKLEDSAVYLCASSVPSVRETQYFGPGTRLLVL.

This clonotype was counted at least ten times. The rearrangement joins TRBV6-1 to TRBJ1-6; 10 nucleotides line up with TRBD1. This CDR3 contains 16 residues. J gave up 10 bases and V 6 bases, and 12 bases lay outside the gene matches. The germline CDR1 and CDR2 sequences are MNHNS and SASEGT. CDR3 coding DNA: TGTGCCAGCAGACTGGGGACAGGGGAAGCTGAATCACCCCTCCACTTT. Translation gives CASRLGTGEAESPLHF.

V gene TRBV7-9 combines with J gene TRBJ2-1; 9 nucleotides align to TRBD1. The junction had 4 bases not matched to a gene; V was cut back by 0 bases and J by 1 base. Germline V gene lookup returns CDR1 SEHNR and CDR2 FQNEAQ (reference sequence). CDR3 size: 17 residues. DNA for the CDR3: TGTGCCAGCAGCTTAGCATCCGGGACAGGGTCCTACAATGAGCAGTTCTTC. Its translation: CASSLASGTGSYNEQFF.

V gene TRBV2 combines with J gene TRBJ2-7; the D gene is possibly TRBD2 (6 bases). CDR3 length: 14 amino acids. V lost 6 bases and J lost 5, with 17 bases in between. In germline, CDR1 is SNHLY, CDR2 FYNNEI. The CDR3 protein is CASRERRGFHEQYF. CDR3 nucleotides: TGTGCCAGCAGAGAGAGGAGGGGATTCCACGAGCAGTACTTC.

The V call is TRBV7-2, the J call TRBJ2-1, with D possibly being TRBD2 (5 bases). Trimming removed 4 bases at V and 3 bases at J, with 13 bases between. There are 15 residues in the CDR3. CDR1 and CDR2 from the germline V gene are SGHTA and FQGNSA. The CDR3, as DNA: TGTGCCAGCAGCTCCGCCACCGGGAACTACAATGAGCAGTTCTTC. It codes for CASSSATGNYNEQFF.

This chain links TRBV20-1 with TRBJ1-2; D ambiguous. The CDR3 covers 12 residues. Trimming left V 5 bases short and J 4 bases short, with 11 bases between. The germline V gene encodes CDR1 DFQATT and CDR2 SNEGSKA (reference sequence). The CDR3 spells CSAGVDTYGYTF. The CDR3 DNA follows: TGCAGTGCTGGTGTCGACACCTATGGCTACACCTTC.

This clonotype was seen only a few times. The chain is built from TRBV6-5 and TRBJ1-3; D gene uncertain. With 4 bases removed from V and 4 bases from J, the gap between germline ends came to 14 bases. There are 15 residues in the CDR3. CDR1 and CDR2 (germline): MNHEY, SVGAGI. In DNA form, the CDR3 reads TGTGCCAGCAGTTTCGCCCCTGGATCCGGAAACACCATATATTTT. It yields the protein CASSFAPGSGNTIYF.

The table lists this clonotype with many counts. The V call is TRBV2, the J call TRBJ2-7, with unresolved D. The CDR3 sequence is 14 residues long. V was shortened by 5 bases and J by 0 bases, with 11 bases between the two germline ends. CDR1 is SNHLY, CDR2 FYNNEI, per germline. The CDR3 loop reads CASSISESSYEQYV. CDR3 DNA: TGTGCCAGCAGTATTTCCGAATCCTCCTACGAGCAGTACGTC.

CDR3 in DNA: TGCAGTGCTAGAAGCCAGCAGGCGGGCACTGAAGCTTTCTTT. This codes for CSARSQQAGTEAFF. The rearrangement joins TRBV20-1 to TRBJ1-1, with no clear D. The CDR3 runs 14 residues. Germline loops: CDR1 DFQATT, CDR2 SNEGSKA (reference sequence). V shed 2 bases and J shed 4 bases, with 14 bases lying between them.

The J gene is TRBJ1-3, the V gene TRBV27; the D is unclear. The CDR3 has 13 residues. Germline loops: CDR1 MNHEY, CDR2 SMNVEV (reference sequence). V was clipped by 6 bases and J by 1 base, with 7 bases between them. CDR3 sequence (DNA): TGTGCCAGCAGGTTAAGTTCTGGAAACACCATATATTTT. Protein: CASRLSSGNTIYF.

This chain uses TRBV20-1 with TRBJ1-1, with unresolved D. The CDR3 contains 12 residues. V dropped 1 base and J dropped 3 bases, with 6 bases sitting between them. CDR1 and CDR2 (germline): DFQATT, SNEGSKA (reference sequence). DNA for the CDR3: TGCAGTGCTAGAGCGGAATACACTGAAGCTTTCTTT. Translating it yields CSARAEYTEAFF.

Details on this clonotype: A junction end diverges from the germline sequence, so it may reflect a read error. The chain has TRBV7-2 and TRBJ2-1, with 11 nucleotides matching TRBD2. Germline values: CDR1 SGHTA, CDR2 FQGNSA. The CDR3 is 14 amino acids. Here the CDR3 DNA reads TGTGCCAGCAGCCTAGCGGGGGGTTGGTATGAGCAGTTCTTC. Protein product: CASSLAGGWYEQFF.

V is TRBV13 and J is TRBJ2-6; TRBD2 aligns across 8 bases. This CDR3 has 17 amino acids. Germline-derived CDR1 and CDR2 are PRHDT and FYEKMQ (reference sequence). The V segment lost 2 bases and the J segment 0 bases; nucleotides outside the gene matches: 3. The chain's CDR3 is CASSLISGASGANVLTF. The CDR3 DNA reads TGTGCCAGCAGCTTAATTAGCGGGGCCTCTGGGGCCAACGTCCTGACTTTC.

This clonotype appeared many times. The chain employs TRBV7-2 and TRBJ2-7; 10 bases map to TRBD1. Germline CDR1 is SGHTA and CDR2 is FQGNSA. The CDR3 length is 14 residues. Trimming at V came to 5 bases and at J to 3 bases, leaving 4 bases not matched to a gene. The DNA for the CDR3 is TGTGCCAGCAGCCTGGGACAGGGGTTCTACGAGCAGTACGTC. Its protein is CASSLGQGFYEQYV.

This chain joins TRBV7-9 and TRBJ2-1; TRBD2 matches 10 bases. The CDR3 totals 15 residues. Germline-derived CDR1 and CDR2 are SEHNR and FQNEAQ (reference sequence). The J segment lost 5 bases and the V segment lost 6 bases, leaving 7 bases of the junction unmatched. CDR3 residues: CASRAGTSEDNEQFF. DNA for the CDR3: TGTGCCAGCAGGGCCGGGACTAGCGAAGACAATGAGCAGTTCTTC. Full variable domain (rest looked up from reference TRBV7-9 and TRBJ2-1): DTGVSQNPRHKITKRGQNVTFRCDPISEHNRLYWYRQTLGQGPEFLTYFQNEAQLEKSRLLSDRFSAERPKGSFSTLEIQRTEQGDSAMYLCASRAGTSEDNEQFFGPGTRLTVL.

The sample holds a few counts of this clonotype. The chain combines TRBV27 with TRBJ2-3, with D unresolved. V shed 5 bases and J shed 0 bases, with 12 bases lying between them. Germline loops: CDR1 MNHEY, CDR2 SMNVEV (reference sequence). The CDR3 length is 15 residues. The DNA of the CDR3 is TGTGCCAGCAGTCTAACAGAGGCTAGCACAGATACGCAGTATTTT. Protein: CASSLTEASTDTQYF.

This clonotype occurred many times. The V and J genes are TRBV30 and TRBJ2-5; D is uncertain. The germline V gene has CDR1 GTSNPN and CDR2 SVGIG (reference sequence). CDR3 length: 12 residues. V lost 0 bases and J lost 3, with 5 bases in between. CDR3 protein: CAWSVTEETQYF. The CDR3 nucleotides are TGTGCCTGGAGTGTAACCGAAGAGACCCAGTACTTC.

V usage is TRBV21-1 and J usage is TRBJ1-2; the D call TRBD1 from the table was never checked on the DNA. TRBV21-1 is given as a pseudogene. The CDR3 runs to 17 residues. The CDR3 protein is CASSLGGTGGAGYGYTF. The CDR3 DNA follows: TGTGCCAGCAGCCTCGGGGGGACAGGGGGCGCAGGCTATGGCTACACCTTC.